This T cell receptor beta chain was profiled in a study of blood T cells in healthy people across ages (dated by TCRdb to about 2015). Context from the whole study: Template switching captured roughly one uniquely barcoded TCR beta cDNA molecule per two T cells in model experiments. To track age-related changes in TCR beta repertoire diversity, the study relied on deep sequencing normalized with unique cDNA molecular identifiers. The donors were divided into four age groups: young (average approximately 15 years), middle-aged (around 37), aged (about 61) and long-lived (nearly 85). To avoid experimental bias, donors of different ages were spread randomly across the sequencing lanes. Using the same blood draw, the study looked at two additional independent replicas of 1 million unique cDNA reads for two donors, one aged 18 to 30 and the other aged 80 or older.

Library prep was done by 5' RACE. Sequencing was carried out with an Illumina HiSeq 2500. A second PCR of roughly 7 to 12 cycles was run with a J-beta primer mix and a sample-barcoded 5' primer. A template-switch 5' adaptor carrying 12 random nucleotides introduced a unique molecular identifier onto each TCR beta cDNA molecule. Each sample yielded at least 2.5 million CDR3-containing paired-end reads. The Mint cDNA synthesis kit, primed by a TRBC-specific oligonucleotide, was used to synthesize first-strand cDNA from all RNA. After uracil-DNA glycosylase treatment, a first 18-cycle PCR used universal primers M1SS and BC2_uni_R on all cDNA. The source study handled its data this way. Each sample was normalized by randomly selecting 1 million high-quality reads, each carrying a distinct molecular identifier. Reads with shared molecular identifiers were discarded instead of being binned into consensus sequences. MiTCR, run with a Q25 quality threshold and the strictest error-elimination algorithm, handled CDR3 identification, clonotype clustering and error correction. Lower-bound total TCR beta diversity was estimated with a nonparametric unseen species model using Euler transformation. Clones were called with MiXCR by TCRdb after fastp trimmed the public reads at Q25, and only in-frame beta chains were retained. Each entry is one CDR3 protein sequence, shown with its most common DNA and genes. Clone size and V and J calls follow TCRdb, not the original study. The sample profile shows 790,000 or so distinct CDR3 sequences; 56% of them were found once. The ten biggest clones cover approximately 24% of the sample.

Study-level results and caveats: There was a strong correlation between observed TCR beta diversity and the percentage of naive T cells measured by flow cytometry. Observed TCR beta diversity per million T cells fell roughly linearly with age, and a significant reduction was already apparent by age around 40. The long-lived group showed more naive CD4+ T cells, fewer expanded clones and increased TCR diversity than the aged group, suggesting age selection. Because donor CMV infection status was unknown, age-related changes in expanded clonotypes were potentially confounded. Because profiling used bulk unsorted PBMCs, naive and antigen-experienced compartments could not be compared conclusively. Estimates of total diversity from one million sequenced T cells were regarded as lower bounds and underestimates.

A word on this clonotype: The antigen it recognizes is unknown. Base qualities are not recorded, but no much larger clone differs from it by a single base.

CDR1 and CDR2 were assigned from the germline V gene as MDHEN and SYDVKM. The CDR3 runs 17 amino acids, cysteine and phenylalanine included. Of all the DNA, just the CDR3 is kept, 51 bases in frame from base 1. After removal of 1 base from V and 1 base from J, the junction retains 7 bases not matched to a gene. Donors were 40 or so systemically healthy Caucasian individuals from Russia aged about 6 to 100 years. Each donor gave roughly 9.5 milliliters of peripheral blood, collected into EDTA-treated Vacutainer tubes. Ficoll-Paque density-gradient centrifugation was used to isolate PBMCs, with at least 7 million per sample. Trizol reagent was used to extract total RNA from the PBMCs, yielding at least 6 micrograms per sample. Naive CD45RAhigh/CD27high T cell percentages were measured by flow cytometry on a PBMC aliquot from every donor.

Sequenced input: blood. This TCR was sampled from a man in his forties in good health. Here the chain combines TRBV28 and TRBJ2-4; 7 nucleotides in the junction match TRBD2. In nucleotide form, the sequence is TGTGCCAGCAGTTTATCGAGCGGGAAATCCGCCAAAAACATTCAGTACTTC. Its protein reads: CASSLSSGKSAKNIQYF.